This T cell receptor beta chain was sequenced during a study of T cells after yellow fever vaccination. General study points: Among all clonotypes, a small share was observed in both CD4 and CD8 compartments. Reappearance after the booster was observed for most primary-vaccination clones (roughly 97% CD4, over 75% CD8).

TCRdb re-called the 5' RACE reads with MiXCR, one entry per CDR3 protein. Found here are 120,000 to 150,000 distinct CDR3 sequences, 7.7% of them singletons; the top ten hold approximately 0.67%. This clonotype was seen many times. Its antigen is still unknown. The receptor was isolated from a man under 40 who received the YFV17D yellow fever vaccine. This specimen consisted of CD4+ T cells sorted from PBMCs, obtained 5 days after the yellow fever booster vaccination.

CDR3 nucleotide sequence: TGTGCCAGCAGCGTACAGGGGGCGGGGGACAATGAGCAGTTCTTC. Its protein is CASSVQGAGDNEQFF. The chain uses TRBV7-3 and TRBJ2-1, with 9 bases that match TRBD1. Germline CDR1 SGHTA, CDR2 FQGTGA. The V gene end was trimmed by 5 bases and the J gene end by 5 bases; junction bases not matched to a gene: 7. This CDR3 has 15 amino acids.